This T cell receptor (beta chain) was captured by sequencing in a study of T cell responses to AZD1222 COVID-19 vaccine. Only one count was recorded for this clone. V lost 4 bases to trimming and J lost 5 bases, with 11 bases between them. The CDR3 contains 13 residues. Germline CDR1 MDHEN, CDR2 SYDVKM. Generated by immunoSEQ multiplex PCR, the TCRdb table keeps only in-frame clones and is missing some. The sample includes 97,000 or so clones, about 88% of them seen just once. This chain uses TRBV28 with TRBJ1-2; no reliable D call. The sample consisted of peripheral blood, taken on day 0 of AZD1222 vaccination. This clonotype was sampled from an adult in good health. The CDR3 DNA is TGTGCCAGCAGTTCCCCTAACAGATATGGCTACACCTTC. This codes for CASSSPNRYGYTF.